This TCR beta chain originates from a study of T cells in Graves' hyperthyroidism and ophthalmopathy. This clonotype was detected many times. Clinicians diagnosed patients from clinical symptoms, serum thyroxine and TRAb, thyroid ultrasound and orbital computed tomography. Around 9.9 ml of fresh peripheral blood supplied the PBMCs. RNA transcripts gave rise to amplified TCR beta CDR3 regions. The TCR CDR3 first-round RT-PCR relied on the HTBI primer set. Using its own MiXCR run on the multiplex PCR reads, TCRdb lists one record per CDR3 protein. Of 540,000 or so distinct CDR3 sequences listed, 15% to 18% are singletons. V was clipped by 4 bases and J by 0 bases; unmatched bases: 2. The CDR3 is 16 amino acids. In germline, CDR1 is SGHAT, CDR2 FQDESV (reference sequence).

The clonotype originates from a woman between 25 and 40 years old with Graves' hyperthyroidism. The rearrangement links TRBV11-1 to TRBJ1-4; TRBD1 agrees at 10 bases. The sequenced sample consisted of blood. This CDR3 is CASSSGQGATNEKLFF. CDR3 DNA sequence: TGTGCCAGCAGCTCCGGACAGGGGGCAACTAATGAAAAACTGTTTTTT. The variable domain in full, completed from reference TRBV11-1 and TRBJ1-4, reads EAEVAQSPRYKITEKSQAVAFWCDPISGHATLYWYRQILGQGPELLVQFQDESVVDDSQLPKDRFSAERLKGVDSTLKIQPAELGDSAMYLCASSSGQGATNEKLFFGSGTQLSVL.